This TCR beta chain stems from a study of cytomegalovirus exposure and HLA in healthy donors. Whole-study context: T cells numbering around 190 million yielded 100 million to 120 million unique TCR beta sequences in an earlier analysis.

The CDR3 is 12 residues long. V dropped 8 bases and J dropped 7 bases, with 17 bases sitting between them. Germline CDR1 GTSNPN, CDR2 SVGIG (reference sequence). Of note for this clone: Antigen: not known.

General study results and limits: High sensitivity and specificity were reportedly achieved when the classifier diagnosed cytomegalovirus status.

Primers for the PCR totalled 60 Vbeta and 13 Jbeta. Produced via immunoSEQ multiplex PCR; TCRdb's table is partial and in-frame only. In the table there are 150,000 to 200,000 clones, about 80% of which are singletons. Sequencing input: PBMCs. J is TRBJ1-2 and V is TRBV30; TRBD1 is a possible D gene (6 bases). This TCR came from a man younger than 45 in good health and CMV-seronegative. DNA of the CDR3: TGTGCCGGAACAGGGTGGACGGCTGGCTACACCTTC. Its translation: CAGTGWTAGYTF.